These 27 T cell receptor beta chains came from one sample sequenced in a study of regulatory T cells in long-lasting Graves disease. With iRepertoire HTBI primers and Arm-PCR of CDR3 regions, TCR beta libraries were built. TCRdb itself ran the multiplex PCR reads through MiXCR, one entry per CDR3 protein. The table includes approximately 690,000 distinct CDR3 sequences, 25% to 35% detected once. Time point in this sample: persistent/refractory GD, antithyroid drugs over 5 years with positive TRAb. RNA isolated from PBMCs was used to make the TCR library. The material was peripheral blood mononuclear cells (PBMCs), obtained when the disease was refractory, from a patient treated with antithyroid drugs. The receptors derive from a female donor with Graves disease.

V gene TRBV12-3 or TRBV12-4 combines with J gene TRBJ1-2; no clear D. The CDR3 length is 14 residues. Trimming took 2 bases from V and 7 from J, leaving 14 bases between them. CDR3 residues: CASSLRGRGSGYTF. The CDR3 nucleotides read TGTGCCAGCAGTTTACGCGGACGGGGTTCTGGCTACACCTTC.

The genes are TRBV20-1 and TRBJ1-5; weak D call: TRBD1 (6 bases). The CDR3 consists of 14 residues. V lost 6 bases and J 5 bases, leaving 17 bases between the germline ends. The germline V gene encodes CDR1 DFQATT and CDR2 SNEGSKA (reference sequence). The CDR3 here is CSALILDRDQPQHF. DNA of the CDR3: TGCAGTGCCCTCATCCTGGACAGAGATCAGCCCCAGCATTTT.

This clonotype has a count of ten or more. The chain carries TRBV15 and TRBJ2-5, with 12 bases matching TRBD2. CDR1 is LNHNV and CDR2 is YYDKDF in the germline V gene (reference sequence). V shed 5 bases and J 2 bases; nucleotides not matched to a gene: 0. The CDR3 sequence is 14 residues long. CDR3 sequence: CATSLAGGQETQYF. CDR3 nucleotide sequence: TGTGCCACCAGCCTAGCGGGAGGGCAAGAGACCCAGTACTTC.

This chain connects TRBV19 to TRBJ2-5; weak D call: TRBD2 (6 bases). Looked up from germline, CDR1 is LNHDA and CDR2 is SQIVND (reference sequence). V lost 8 bases and J lost 7, with 20 bases in between. CDR3 length: 14 amino acids. CDR3 protein: CASSPERRAGTQYF. In DNA, the CDR3 is TGTGCCAGTTCCCCCGAGAGGAGGGCGGGGACCCAGTACTTC.

As to this clonotype: This likely stems from a read error, as it lies one base from a far larger clone. J is TRBJ2-7 and V is TRBV27; TRBD1 aligns across 9 bases. Germline V gives CDR1 MNHEY, CDR2 SMNVEV (reference sequence). Trimming removed 5 bases from V and 0 bases from J; junction bases left unmatched: 8. The CDR3 sequence is 16 residues long. CDR3 amino acids: CASSELQGANSYEQYF. CDR3 DNA: TGTGCCAGCAGTGAGTTACAGGGGGCAAACTCCTACGAGCAGTACTTC.

The chain employs TRBV11-2 and TRBJ2-3, with D unclear. In germline, CDR1 is SGHAT, CDR2 FQNNGV. V gave up 1 base and J gave up 3 bases, with 8 bases separating them. This CDR3 is 14 amino acids long. The CDR3 nucleotides are TGTGCCAGCAGCTTAGCCCCACGTACAGATACGCAGTATTTT. Amino acids: CASSLAPRTDTQYF.

The chain is built from TRBV7-9 and TRBJ2-7; D unresolved. The length of the CDR3 is 12 residues. V was clipped by 5 bases and J by 3 bases, with 8 bases between them. Per germline, CDR1 SEHNR and CDR2 FQNEAQ (reference sequence). In DNA form, the CDR3 reads TGTGCCAGCAGCCCCCAACACTACGAGCAGTACTTC. Protein sequence: CASSPQHYEQYF.

This clonotype has more than one count but fewer than ten. This chain links TRBV5-1 with TRBJ1-1, with TRBD1 matching 11 bases. This CDR3 comprises 15 residues. The V gene end was trimmed by 6 bases and the J gene end by 5 bases; junction bases not matched to a gene: 9. The V gene's germline CDR1 is SGHRS and CDR2 YFSETQ. CDR3 region: CASTQPGQGGTEAFF. The CDR3 DNA follows: TGCGCCAGCACACAACCGGGACAGGGGGGTACTGAAGCTTTCTTT.

V is TRBV11-2 and J is TRBJ2-5; D is ambiguous. V was shortened by 6 bases and J by 5 bases, with 10 bases between the two germline ends. CDR3 size: 12 residues. Germline loops: CDR1 SGHAT, CDR2 FQNNGV. The CDR3 here is CASSLPWETQYF. The CDR3 DNA reads TGTGCCAGCAGTCTCCCCTGGGAGACCCAGTACTTC.

To note about this clonotype: A junction end diverges from the germline sequence, so it may reflect a read error. The V call is TRBV29-1, the J call TRBJ2-2; TRBD2 aligns across 13 bases. Germline V gene sequence: CDR1 SQVTM, CDR2 ANQGSEA. The CDR3 loop spans 20 amino acids. CDR3 amino acids: CSVETPGTSGTARGTGKLFF. DNA for the CDR3: TGCAGCGTTGAAACACCCGGGACTAGCGGGACCGCCCGGGGCACCGGGAAGCTGTTTTTT.

This clonotype was recorded many times. This chain uses TRBV19 with TRBJ1-1, with a weak D call TRBD1 (5 bases). Germline V gene data show CDR1 as LNHDA and CDR2 as SQIVND (reference sequence). V shed 2 bases and J shed 1 base, with 8 bases lying between them. The CDR3 consists of 14 residues. The CDR3 DNA reads as TGTGCCAGTAGTATACAGGGCGCGAACACTGAAGCTTTCTTT. Its translation: CASSIQGANTEAFF.

The chain recombines TRBV2 with TRBJ2-7; 10 bases are a match to TRBD2. This CDR3 is built from 13 residues. V lost 8 bases, J lost 7 bases, and 8 bases stayed unmatched. Germline V gene sequence: CDR1 SNHLY, CDR2 FYNNEI. Here the CDR3 DNA reads TGTGCCAGCCGGGCCAGAGCGGGAGGGGAGCAGTACTTC. It codes for CASRARAGGEQYF.

This clonotype has a handful of counts. The chain recombines TRBV12-3 or TRBV12-4 with TRBJ2-5; 15 nucleotides line up with TRBD2. The CDR3 runs 17 residues. The junction had 7 bases not matched to a gene; V was cut back by 1 base and J by 7 bases. CDR3 nucleotides: TGTGCCAGCAGTTTAGTGGGACTAGCGGGAGGCCGGGCGACCCAGTACTTC. As protein: CASSLVGLAGGRATQYF.

This clonotype came up a few times. The CDR3 region has the DNA TGTGCCAGCAGCCCCCGACAGGACAACTATGGCTACACCTTC. This encodes CASSPRQDNYGYTF. The V call is TRBV7-2, the J call TRBJ1-2; D possibly corresponds to TRBD1 (6 bases). Trimming removed 5 bases from V and 2 bases from J, with 12 bases in between. Germline-derived CDR1 and CDR2 are SGHTA and FQGNSA. The CDR3 loop spans 14 amino acids.

This sequence joins TRBV28 and TRBJ1-2; no firm D call. The CDR3 is made up of 15 amino acids. V lost 6 bases, J lost 4 bases, and 18 bases lay in between. CDR1 and CDR2 from the germline V gene are MDHEN and SYDVKM. The CDR3 reads CASSPILSVPYGYTF. In nucleotides, the CDR3 is TGTGCCAGCAGCCCAATTCTTTCTGTACCCTATGGCTACACCTTC.

The V and J genes are TRBV11-2 and TRBJ2-3; a possible D gene is TRBD2 (5 bases). There are 15 residues in the CDR3. The V and J ends lost 0 bases and 4 bases respectively, with 11 bases between them. CDR1 is SGHAT and CDR2 is FQNNGV in the germline V gene. CDR3 sequence reads: CASSLEGLAPDTQYF. The DNA for the CDR3 is TGTGCCAGCAGCTTAGAGGGTCTAGCCCCAGATACGCAGTATTTT. Filled out from reference TRBV11-2 and TRBJ2-3, the complete variable domain reads EAGVAQSPRYKIIEKRQSVAFWCNPISGHATLYWYQQILGQGPKLLIQFQNNGVVDDSQLPKDRFSAERLKGVDSTLKIQPAKLEDSAVYLCASSLEGLAPDTQYFGPGTRLTVL.

This clonotype showed up many times. The V and J genes are TRBV20-1 and TRBJ1-1; perhaps TRBD1 as D (5 bases). This CDR3 comprises 13 residues. The V gene's germline CDR1 is DFQATT and CDR2 SNEGSKA (reference sequence). The CDR3 sequence: CGQGGAMNTEAFF. The CDR3 region has the DNA TGCGGACAAGGAGGTGCAATGAACACTGAAGCTTTCTTT.

This clonotype was seen once. An end of the junction differs from the germline gene, which may be a read error. The rearrangement links TRBV6-9 to TRBJ1-4; D ambiguous. CDR3 size: 16 residues. Germline-derived CDR1 and CDR2 are MNHGY and SVAAGI. The CDR3 region is CANSYLGFSSNEKLFF. As DNA, the CDR3 is TGTGCCAACAGTTACTTGGGGTTTTCGTCTAATGAAAAACTGTTTTTT.

This clonotype was detected only once. V and J are TRBV20-1 and TRBJ1-2; D is undetermined. The CDR3 runs 14 residues. V lost 2 bases and J lost 2, with 12 bases in between. CDR1 is DFQATT, CDR2 SNEGSKA, per germline (reference sequence). The CDR3 sequence: CSARLTPTNYGYTF. CDR3 coding DNA: TGCAGTGCTAGACTGACACCGACAAACTATGGCTACACCTTC.

This clonotype was counted at least ten times. The chain links TRBV12-3 or TRBV12-4 to TRBJ2-7; 7 bases line up with TRBD2. CDR3 size: 14 residues. Trimming removed 3 bases from V and 4 bases from J; junction bases left unmatched: 6. CDR3 DNA sequence: TGTGCCAGCAGTTTTGGGGGGGTGCGATACGAGCAGTACTTC. Its protein is CASSFGGVRYEQYF.

J is TRBJ1-1 and V is TRBV10-1; tentatively, D is TRBD1 (5 bases). Germline assignment: CDR1 WNHNN and CDR2 SYGVQD (reference sequence). Trimming shortened V by 6 bases and J by 1 base, and 12 bases separated the two germline ends. The CDR3 length is 14 residues. The CDR3 protein is CASSEGPTNTEAFF. The DNA for the CDR3 is TGCGCCAGCAGCGAGGGACCCACGAACACTGAAGCTTTCTTT.

The chain employs TRBV18 and TRBJ2-7, with 8 bases lining up with TRBD2. The CDR3 sequence is 15 residues long. Germline V gene sequence: CDR1 KGHSH, CDR2 LQKENI. The junction had 4 bases not matched to a gene; V was cut back by 0 bases and J by 3 bases. For the CDR3, the DNA is TGTGCCAGCTCACCACCGGCCCGGGAGGGCTACGAGCAGTACTTC. It codes for CASSPPAREGYEQYF.

The chain is built from TRBV11-2 and TRBJ1-3, with TRBD1 as a possible D gene (6 bases). V was pared by 7 bases and J by 2 bases, with 15 bases between. The CDR3 spans 15 residues. Germline V gene sequence: CDR1 SGHAT, CDR2 FQNNGV. CDR3 loop: CASTLGQSPGNTIYF. DNA for the CDR3: TGTGCCAGCACCCTAGGACAGTCTCCTGGAAACACCATATATTTT.

The table lists this clonotype with a few counts. This chain links TRBV5-1 with TRBJ1-4; D perhaps matches TRBD1 (5 bases). The CDR3 has 15 residues. The germline V gene encodes CDR1 SGHRS and CDR2 YFSETQ. V lost 4 bases and J lost 8, with 18 bases in between. Written as DNA, the CDR3 is TGCGCCAGCAGCCCCTCTTTTCCGGGGGACGAAAAACTGTTTTTT. Translated, it gives CASSPSFPGDEKLFF.

This clonotype was counted a few times. This chain joins TRBV27 and TRBJ2-5; D is unresolved. The V end was cut by 3 bases, the J end by 6 bases, with 11 bases between. CDR3 size: 13 residues. Germline-derived CDR1 and CDR2 are MNHEY and SMNVEV (reference sequence). This CDR3 is CASSFGSRKTQYF. The CDR3 nucleotides are TGTGCCAGCAGTTTCGGTAGCAGGAAGACCCAGTACTTC.

In its sample, this clonotype was seen a few times. The rearrangement links TRBV6-1 to TRBJ2-7; D ambiguous. The CDR3 sequence is 12 residues long. The germline CDR1 and CDR2 sequences are MNHNS and SASEGT. V gave up 3 bases and J gave up 3 bases, with 6 bases separating them. The CDR3 here is CASSETVYEQYF. CDR3 bases: TGTGCCAGCAGTGAGACCGTCTACGAGCAGTACTTC.

The chain employs TRBV30 and TRBJ2-7, with D perhaps assigned TRBD1 or TRBD2 (5 bases each). From germline, CDR1 is GTSNPN and CDR2 SVGIG (reference sequence). The CDR3 consists of 13 residues. V was trimmed by 2 bases and J by 7 bases, leaving 15 bases between them. The DNA for the CDR3 is TGTGCCTGGAGTATCCCGGGACCTACTGAGCAGTACTTC. Encoded protein: CAWSIPGPTEQYF.